Listed below are T cell receptor beta chains from one sample, sequenced in a study of cytomegalovirus exposure and HLA in healthy donors. Generated by immunoSEQ multiplex PCR, the TCRdb table keeps only in-frame clones and is missing some. The sample has about 280,000 clones; 80% to 90% are singletons. Sequencing was performed on PBMCs. The receptors were sampled from a woman in her late teens or twenties in good health and CMV-seronegative. Each CDR3 is given without its conserved first and last residue. The D gene is left open where the match is weak. Expanded clones get a size class; other rows say once, few or many, or leave the size out.

ASSFYGNTIY,TRBJ1-3,-,-,TRBV5-4
ASSISRASYEQY,TRBJ2-7,-,-,TRBV19
SVTAGTASTDTQY,TRBJ2-3,TRBD1,-,TRBV29-1
ASRRLAGGNTGELF,TRBJ2-2,TRBD2,-,TRBV11-2
ASSHLDSGANEKLF,TRBJ1-4,-,-,TRBV4-1
ASSQGTAYGYT,TRBJ1-2,-,-,TRBV4-2
SSSFAGEGDEQY,TRBJ2-7,-,-,TRBV7-9
ASSRTALNTEAF,TRBJ1-1,-,once,TRBV5-5
ASREREKSPLH,TRBJ1-6,-,once,TRBV2
ASSVGGTGPYGYT,TRBJ1-2,TRBD1,-,TRBV9
ASSLYGGGAF,TRBJ1-1,-,-,TRBV5-5
ASSYGSNTEAF,TRBJ1-1,-,-,TRBV6-5
ASSFQQGSVSIPGNTIY,TRBJ1-3,-,-,TRBV7-6
ASSIEGRANTEAF,TRBJ1-1,-,once,TRBV19